The 12 T cell receptor beta chains below all came from one sample that was sequenced in a study of CD8 T cells in ankylosing spondylitis. These receptors' targets are unknown. TCRdb used MiXCR to reprocess the 5' RACE reads, holding one entry per CDR3 protein. The sample includes 200,000 to 250,000 distinct CDR3 sequences, 6% to 8.5% seen only once; the top ten take over 12%. Study-wide findings and caveats: Several highly homologous variants made up a TCR beta motif, and this motif appeared characteristic of ankylosing spondylitis blood.

The sequenced sample was blood, either unsorted or a sorted T cell fraction (not recorded which). These receptors all come from a male donor with ankylosing spondylitis.

This clonotype was seen repeatedly, ten times or more. The chain employs TRBV20-1 and TRBJ1-5; D not resolved. The CDR3 has 17 residues. In germline, CDR1 is DFQATT, CDR2 SNEGSKA (reference sequence). Between the trimmed V and J ends, which lost 0 bases and 0 bases, there was a span of 15 bases. DNA for the CDR3: TGCAGTGCTAGAGACCCGCTGGCGAAGTATAGCAATCAGCCCCAGCATTTT. It codes for CSARDPLAKYSNQPQHF.

Many counts were recorded for this clonotype. This chain connects TRBV6-1 to TRBJ2-7; 9 nucleotides line up with TRBD1. Per germline, CDR1 MNHNS and CDR2 SASEGT. Trimming cost V 7 bases and J 6 bases; bases outside gene matches: 10. The CDR3 length is 14 residues. The CDR3 DNA is TGTGCCAGCACCTCAGACAGGGGGTTTTCCGAGCAGTACTTC. Translated: CASTSDRGFSEQYF.

This clonotype was picked up many times. The V call is TRBV13, the J call TRBJ2-5, with 10 positions matching TRBD2. This CDR3 spans 16 amino acids. The germline CDR1 and CDR2 sequences are PRHDT and FYEKMQ (reference sequence). V lost 1 base to trimming and J lost 3 bases; unmatched junction nucleotides: 5. The DNA of the CDR3 is TGTGCCAGCAGCTTAGCACTAGCGGGGAAGAAAGAGACCCAGTACTTC. This sequence encodes CASSLALAGKKETQYF.

This clonotype occurred many times. This rearrangement joins TRBV27 to TRBJ2-7; weak D call: TRBD1 (6 bases). In germline, CDR1 is MNHEY, CDR2 SMNVEV (reference sequence). This CDR3 has 13 residues. V gave up 2 bases and J gave up 2 bases, with 7 bases separating them. This CDR3 reads CASSLGDTYEQYF. Here the CDR3 DNA reads TGTGCCAGCAGTTTAGGGGACACCTACGAGCAGTACTTC.

This clonotype was detected a few times. This chain joins TRBV11-2 and TRBJ2-1, with 12 bases aligning to TRBD2. The V gene's germline CDR1 is SGHAT and CDR2 FQNNGV. CDR3 length: 19 amino acids. Germline trimming cut 4 bases from V and 6 bases from J; bases unmatched to any gene: 16. CDR3: CASSSNGLAGNLGSNEQFF. The DNA of the CDR3 is TGTGCCAGCAGCTCCAATGGACTAGCGGGAAATTTGGGGTCCAATGAGCAGTTCTTC.

The table lists this clonotype with many counts. V gene TRBV4-1 combines with J gene TRBJ1-1; TRBD1 matches at 8 bases. The CDR3 has 14 residues. Looked up from germline, CDR1 is MGHRA and CDR2 is YSYEKL. Trimming took 6 bases from V and 1 from J; bases not matched to a gene: 4. The CDR3: CASRLGQENTEAFF. For the CDR3, the DNA is TGCGCCAGCAGACTGGGACAGGAGAACACTGAAGCTTTCTTT.

The chain uses TRBV11-1 and TRBJ1-4; D may be TRBD1 (6 bases). Trimming took off 4 bases at V and 0 bases at J, with 18 bases between the two ends. The CDR3 totals 18 residues. Germline V gene data show CDR1 as SGHAT and CDR2 as FQDESV (reference sequence). DNA for the CDR3: TGTGCCAGCAGCTCCCGGGAGGGGACAACTGCAACTAATGAAAAACTGTTTTTT. Protein sequence: CASSSREGTTATNEKLFF.

This clonotype was seen a handful of times. The J gene is TRBJ2-1, the V gene TRBV6-1, with TRBD2 matching 7 bases. J gave up 1 base and V 7 bases, and 10 bases lay outside the gene matches. In germline, CDR1 is MNHNS, CDR2 SASEGT. This CDR3 comprises 16 residues. Here the CDR3 reads CASTDWTRISYNEQFF. The CDR3 DNA is TGTGCCAGCACTGACTGGACTAGAATTTCCTACAATGAGCAGTTCTTC.

This clonotype has a count of ten or more. The chain uses TRBV29-1 and TRBJ2-3, with D unclear. The V gene lost 3 bases and the J gene lost 6 bases, with 13 bases spanning the gap. The CDR3 length is 13 residues. The germline CDR1 and CDR2 sequences are SQVTM and ANQGSEA. The CDR3 here is CSVDDAWSDTQYF. CDR3 bases: TGCAGCGTTGACGATGCGTGGTCGGATACGCAGTATTTT.

In its sample, this clonotype was seen many times. V and J are TRBV12-3 or TRBV12-4 and TRBJ2-7; 11 bases match TRBD2. With V trimmed by 6 bases and J by 3 bases, 7 bases remained unmatched. The CDR3 extends over 15 amino acids. The chain's CDR3 is CASSTGTSGFYEQYF. As DNA, the CDR3 is TGTGCCAGCAGCACCGGGACTAGCGGATTCTACGAGCAGTACTTC.

This clonotype was recorded at least ten times. The V gene is TRBV12-3 or TRBV12-4, the J gene TRBJ1-2, with a possible D match to TRBD1 (5 bases). V was cut by 7 bases and J by 7 bases, with 13 bases left in between. This CDR3 has 12 amino acids. The CDR3 sequence: CASTPGLAGYTF. The CDR3 DNA reads as TGTGCCAGCACCCCGGGACTCGCTGGCTACACCTTC.

This clonotype has ten or more counts. Written as DNA, the CDR3 is TGTGCCAGCAGTCTTTCGAGGGCTACCACTGAAGCTTTCTTT. The encoded protein is CASSLSRATTEAFF. J is TRBJ1-1 and V is TRBV6-1; D unresolved. The CDR3 length is 14 residues. The germline V gene has CDR1 MNHNS and CDR2 SASEGT. V lost 5 bases, J lost 4 bases, and 14 bases lay in between.